Reported below is one T cell receptor beta chain. Antigen unknown. The sample is drawn from a study of beta chain features in type 1 diabetes. The entirety of the isolated RNA underwent reverse transcription, so expressed TCRB transcripts were sequenced. Sequenced by immunoSEQ multiplex PCR; TCRdb stores in-frame clones only, minus some. Of 680,000 or so clones detected, roughly an eighth appear once; the ten largest clones hold 0.02% to 0.025%. Germline V gives CDR1 SNHLY, CDR2 FYNNEI. The CDR3 consists of 14 residues. V lost 5 bases to trimming and J lost 2 bases; unmatched junction nucleotides: 5. Study observations and caveats: Moderate but significant shortening of TCRB CDR3s was recorded in all four CD4+ subsets from Type 1 diabetes patients.

The V and J genes are TRBV2 and TRBJ2-7; the match to TRBD1 covers 8 bases. The TCR was taken from a man between 18 and 29 years old with type 1 diabetes. Sample: naive CD4+ T cells from blood. CDR3 DNA sequence: TGTGCCAGCAGTTCACAGGGGGATGCCTACGAGCAGTACTTC. This encodes CASSSQGDAYEQYF.